The 14 T cell receptor beta chains reported below all come from one sample, sequenced in a study of blood T cell repertoires in COVID-19. Method: immunoSEQ multiplex PCR; TCRdb's copy keeps in-frame clones and lacks some. The table records approximately 210,000 clones, approximately 90% of them present only once. Material: peripheral blood. The receptor source for this set is a man aged 30-40 years with acute or convalescent COVID-19.

The CDR3 nucleotides read TGTGCCAGCAGCTTAGGTATGACAGGGAGCTATGGCTACACCTTC. Encoded protein: CASSLGMTGSYGYTF. The chain joins TRBV7-9 to TRBJ1-2, with 7 positions matching TRBD1. The V segment lost 1 base and the J segment 4 bases; nucleotides outside the gene matches: 6. The CDR3 contains 15 residues. In germline, CDR1 is SEHNR, CDR2 FQNEAQ (reference sequence).

The CDR3 DNA reads TGTGCCAGCAGCCCGGACAGGGGGAATGAAAAACTGTTTTTT. Translating it yields CASSPDRGNEKLFF. This rearrangement joins TRBV13 to TRBJ1-4; TRBD1 matches at 10 bases. V was pared by 5 bases and J by 5 bases, with 2 bases of the junction left unmatched. The CDR3 totals 14 residues. Looked up from germline, CDR1 is PRHDT and CDR2 is FYEKMQ (reference sequence).

The V call is TRBV5-8, the J call TRBJ2-7; 10 bases agree with TRBD2. The CDR3 consists of 17 residues. With 3 bases clipped from V and 4 bases from J, the junction kept 13 bases outside the gene matches. Germline loops: CDR1 SGHTS, CDR2 YDEGEE. The DNA for the CDR3 is TGTGCCAGCAGCTGGGGTCTACTAGCGGGATTGGTTTACGAGCAGTACTTC. It codes for CASSWGLLAGLVYEQYF.

This chain uses TRBV12-3 or TRBV12-4 with TRBJ1-2, with no clear D. The V end was cut by 5 bases, the J end by 5 bases, with 6 bases between. CDR3 length: 11 amino acids. As DNA, the CDR3 is TGTGCCAGCAGTCCCCTGTATGGCTACACCTTC. As protein: CASSPLYGYTF.

This clone appeared a single time. CDR3 in DNA: TGCGCCAGCAGCTCATGGGACAGGGTCTACGAGCAGTACTTC. The encoded protein is CASSSWDRVYEQYF. The genes are TRBV5-1 and TRBJ2-7; 9 nucleotides agree with TRBD1. The V segment lost 3 bases and the J segment 3 bases; nucleotides outside the gene matches: 4. This CDR3 has 14 residues. Germline V gene sequence: CDR1 SGHRS, CDR2 YFSETQ. Filled out from reference TRBV5-1 and TRBJ2-7, the complete variable domain reads KAGVTQTPRYLIKTRGQQVTLSCSPISGHRSVSWYQQTPGQGLQFLFEYFSETQRNKGNFPGRFSGRQFSNSRSEMNVSTLELGDSALYLCASSSWDRVYEQYFGPGTRLTVT.

The chain joins TRBV7-2 to TRBJ2-1; 7 bases map to TRBD2. CDR1 SGHTA and CDR2 FQGNSA come from the germline V gene. The CDR3 is 15 residues long. J was trimmed by 6 bases and V by 1 base; bases with no gene match: 6. The CDR3 DNA sequence: TGTGCCAGCAGCTTAGGGAGCGGGGCCCCCAATGAGCAGTTCTTC. This sequence encodes CASSLGSGAPNEQFF.

The CDR3 loop is CASSRGTGGNTIYF. CDR3 nucleotide sequence: TGCGCCAGCAGCCGCGGCACAGGGGGAAACACCATATATTTT. The V gene is TRBV5-1, the J gene TRBJ1-3; perhaps TRBD1 as D (6 bases). CDR1 and CDR2 (germline): SGHRS, YFSETQ. V lost 4 bases and J 4 bases, leaving 12 bases between the germline ends. CDR3 length: 14 amino acids.

The chain has TRBV9 and TRBJ2-7, with D possibly being TRBD2 (5 bases). Germline V gene sequence: CDR1 SGDLS, CDR2 YYNGEE. The CDR3 has 16 residues. V lost 0 bases and J lost 0, with 13 bases in between. The CDR3 region has the DNA TGTGCCAGCAGCGTAGCTCCGGACTCGAGCTCCTACGAGCAGTACTTC. Residues: CASSVAPDSSSYEQYF.

The gene calls are TRBV15 and TRBJ2-1, with 13 bases aligning to TRBD2. The CDR3 length is 15 residues. Per germline, CDR1 LNHNV and CDR2 YYDKDF (reference sequence). The V and J ends lost 3 bases and 9 bases, in that order; junction bases with no gene match: 5. In DNA, the CDR3 is TGTGCCACCAGCAGTACTAGCGGGGGGGCCGGTGAGCAGTTCTTC. Translating it yields CATSSTSGGAGEQFF. Drawing the rest from reference TRBV15 and TRBJ2-1, the complete variable domain is DAMVIQNPRYQVTQFGKPVTLSCSQTLNHNVMYWYQQKSSQAPKLLFHYYDKDFNNEADTPDNFQSRRPNTSFCFLDIRSPGLGDTAMYLCATSSTSGGAGEQFFGPGTRLTVL.

The genes are TRBV5-1 and TRBJ1-2; D perhaps matches TRBD1 (5 bases). V gave up 5 bases and J gave up 3 bases, with 11 bases separating them. Germline CDR1 and CDR2: SGHRS and YFSETQ. This CDR3 contains 13 residues. The CDR3 nucleotides are TGCGCCAGCAGAATTGACAGTGACTATGGCTACACCTTC. Its translation: CASRIDSDYGYTF.

This chain links TRBV24-1 with TRBJ2-5; tentative D call: TRBD1 (7 bases). The germline CDR1 and CDR2 sequences are KGHDR and SFDVKD. Trimming removed 3 bases at V and 7 bases at J, with 20 bases between. This CDR3 comprises 16 residues. CDR3 amino acids: CATSDPTGGGGVTQYF. In nucleotides, the CDR3 is TGTGCCACCAGTGATCCGACGGGTGGAGGGGGCGTGACCCAGTACTTC.

This chain uses TRBV7-2 with TRBJ1-3; D remains ambiguous. This CDR3 spans 16 amino acids. Deletions cut 5 bases from V and 8 bases from J, with 22 bases between. Germline V CDR1 and CDR2: SGHTA, FQGNSA. CDR3 sequence: CASSRFPGRGGDTIYF. The CDR3 DNA follows: TGTGCCAGCAGCCGTTTTCCCGGGCGGGGTGGGGACACCATATATTTT.

J is TRBJ2-3 and V is TRBV13; D not certain. The CDR3 length is 15 residues. Germline V gives CDR1 PRHDT, CDR2 FYEKMQ (reference sequence). V was shortened by 2 bases and J by 6 bases, with 15 bases between the two germline ends. This chain's CDR3 is CASSLQLPRMDTQYF. The CDR3 DNA sequence: TGTGCCAGCAGCTTACAGTTACCCCGCATGGATACGCAGTATTTT.

This rearrangement joins TRBV7-2 to TRBJ1-5; D gene ambiguous. Per the germline V gene, CDR1 is SGHTA and CDR2 is FQGNSA. V lost 1 base and J lost 4, with 11 bases in between. The CDR3 spans 15 residues. CDR3: CASSLVLGGNQPQHF. Here the CDR3 DNA reads TGTGCCAGCAGCTTAGTGTTGGGAGGAAATCAGCCCCAGCATTTT.